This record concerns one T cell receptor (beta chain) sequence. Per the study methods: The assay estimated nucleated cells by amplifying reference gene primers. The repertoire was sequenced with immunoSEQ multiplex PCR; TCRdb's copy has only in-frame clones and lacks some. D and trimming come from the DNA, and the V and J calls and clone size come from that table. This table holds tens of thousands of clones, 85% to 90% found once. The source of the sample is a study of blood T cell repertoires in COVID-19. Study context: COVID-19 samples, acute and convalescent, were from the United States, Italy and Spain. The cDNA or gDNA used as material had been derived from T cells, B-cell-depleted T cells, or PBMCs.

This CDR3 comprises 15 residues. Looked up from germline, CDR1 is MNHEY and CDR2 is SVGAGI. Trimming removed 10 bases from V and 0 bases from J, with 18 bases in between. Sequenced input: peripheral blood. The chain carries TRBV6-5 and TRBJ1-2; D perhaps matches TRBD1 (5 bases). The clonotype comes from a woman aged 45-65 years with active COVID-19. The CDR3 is CATGPSWGANYGYTF. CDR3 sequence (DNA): TGTGCCACCGGGCCCTCATGGGGGGCTAACTATGGCTACACCTTC.